Sequencing of this T cell receptor (beta chain) was carried out in a study of shared clonotypes between healthy human individuals. Study information: Three CD4 naive, three CD4 memory, two CD8 naive and one CD8 memory plate were used per donor.

Here immunoSEQ multiplex PCR was the method, and the copy in TCRdb shows in-frame clones only, minus some. The sample shows a few million clones, just under 95% of them seen only once. Every donor, a Caucasian adult, lived in Nashville, Tennessee. Negatively enriched CD4+ T cells were divided by CD45RA into naive and memory. The CDR3 has 18 amino acids. Germline V CDR1 and CDR2: SQVTM, ANQGSEA. V was pared by 2 bases and J by 5 bases, with 15 bases of the junction left unmatched. The chain has TRBV29-1 and TRBJ2-5; 12 bases fit TRBD2. What was sequenced was naive CD4+ T cells from PBMCs. Subset of the sample: CD45RA+ positively selected. The origin of this receptor is a man aged 18 to 35 in good health. Some clones in this sample may be carry-over from other donors' samples. CDR3 sequence: CSVEPWGLAGLSGETQYF. The CDR3 coding sequence is TGCAGCGTTGAACCCTGGGGACTAGCGGGTCTAAGTGGGGAGACCCAGTACTTC.